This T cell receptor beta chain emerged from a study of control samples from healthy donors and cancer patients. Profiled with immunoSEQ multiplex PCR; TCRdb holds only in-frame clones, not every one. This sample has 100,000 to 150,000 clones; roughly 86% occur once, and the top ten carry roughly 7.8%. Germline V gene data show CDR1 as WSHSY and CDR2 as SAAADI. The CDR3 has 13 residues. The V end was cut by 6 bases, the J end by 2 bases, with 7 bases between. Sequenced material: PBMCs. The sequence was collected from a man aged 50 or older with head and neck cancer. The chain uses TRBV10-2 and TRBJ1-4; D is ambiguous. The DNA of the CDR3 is TGCGCCAGCAGGCCTCAGACTAATGAAAAACTGTTTTTT. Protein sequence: CASRPQTNEKLFF.